The 12 T cell receptor beta chains below were found in one sample sequenced in a study of beta chain features in type 1 diabetes. Investigators reverse transcribed all isolated RNA, so they sequenced expressed TCRB transcripts. Method: immunoSEQ multiplex PCR; TCRdb's copy keeps in-frame clones and lacks some. The repertoire holds about 250,000 clones, with 11% to 15% as singletons. The sample was naive CD4+ T cells from blood. These receptors were taken from a woman aged 40 to 50 in good health.

This chain joins TRBV6-5 and TRBJ1-2; 8 bases align to TRBD1. This CDR3 has 14 residues. Unmatched junction bases numbered 10, after V lost 5 bases and J lost 8 bases. Looked up from germline, CDR1 is MNHEY and CDR2 is SVGAGI. The CDR3 DNA reads TGTGCCAGCAGTACCTCCGGGACAGGCGAGGGCTACACCTTC. Encoded protein: CASSTSGTGEGYTF.

This clone has more than one count but fewer than ten. This sequence joins TRBV5-1 and TRBJ2-1, with 8 bases matching TRBD1. The CDR3 sequence is 16 residues long. CDR1 and CDR2 from the germline V gene are SGHRS and YFSETQ. V shed 4 bases and J 0 bases; nucleotides not matched to a gene: 6. CDR3 DNA sequence: TGCGCCAGCAGCCCGGGGGACAGGTTCTCCTACAATGAGCAGTTCTTC. Translated: CASSPGDRFSYNEQFF. Based on the CDR3 plus reference TRBV5-1 and TRBJ2-1, the full variable domain is KAGVTQTPRYLIKTRGQQVTLSCSPISGHRSVSWYQQTPGQGLQFLFEYFSETQRNKGNFPGRFSGRQFSNSRSEMNVSTLELGDSALYLCASSPGDRFSYNEQFFGPGTRLTVL.

V and J are TRBV6-6 and TRBJ2-7; TRBD1 matches at 7 bases. With 0 bases clipped from V and 4 bases from J, the junction kept 3 bases outside the gene matches. This CDR3 spans 14 amino acids. From germline, CDR1 is MNHNY and CDR2 SVGAGI (reference sequence). The DNA for the CDR3 is TGTGCCAGCAGTTACTCGGGCAGGGGGTACGAGCAGTACTTC. It yields the protein CASSYSGRGYEQYF.

J is TRBJ2-7 and V is TRBV11-2; TRBD2 is a possible D gene (7 bases). Germline-derived CDR1 and CDR2 are SGHAT and FQNNGV. V shed 6 bases and J shed 4 bases, with 13 bases lying between them. This CDR3 spans 13 amino acids. In DNA, the CDR3 is TGTGCCAGCAGTACCGGGGGGCTTTACGAGCAGTACTTC. Translating it yields CASSTGGLYEQYF.

The V call is TRBV25-1, the J call TRBJ1-6; D is unclear. The CDR3 runs 15 residues. The ends were cut back, 3 bases at V and 3 bases at J, with 9 bases in the middle. The germline V gene encodes CDR1 MGHDK and CDR2 SYGVNS. CDR3 DNA: TGTGCCAGCAGTGACGGTGGAGGCTATAATTCACCCCTCCACTTT. This translates into CASSDGGGYNSPLHF.

This clone has more than one count but fewer than ten. The chain recombines TRBV11-2 with TRBJ1-1; D gene uncertain. The V end was cut by 0 bases, the J end by 1 base, with 6 bases between. Germline loops: CDR1 SGHAT, CDR2 FQNNGV. The CDR3 consists of 14 residues. In DNA form, the CDR3 reads TGTGCCAGCAGCTTAGAAACAGCGAACACTGAAGCTTTCTTT. This encodes CASSLETANTEAFF.

This clone was counted a few times. This chain connects TRBV5-1 to TRBJ2-2, with D unresolved. Germline lookup yields CDR1 SGHRS and CDR2 YFSETQ. The CDR3 consists of 11 residues. For the CDR3, the DNA is TGCGCGAGCCTTCTCACCGGGGAGCTGTTTTTT. Encoded protein: CASLLTGELFF.

CDR3 in DNA: TGTGCCAGCAGCGTAGTGGGGACACTCCCAGATACGCAGTATTTT. Encoded protein: CASSVVGTLPDTQYF. The chain uses TRBV9 and TRBJ2-3; perhaps TRBD1 as D (6 bases). The CDR3 length is 15 residues. Trimming took off 0 bases at V and 4 bases at J, with 12 bases between the two ends. Germline-derived CDR1 and CDR2 are SGDLS and YYNGEE. The full variable domain, with the rest looked up from reference TRBV9 and TRBJ2-3, is DSGVTQTPKHLITATGQRVTLRCSPRSGDLSVYWYQQSLDQGLQFLIQYYNGEERAKGNILERFSAQQFPDLHSELNLSSLELGDSALYFCASSVVGTLPDTQYFGPGTRLTVL.

The chain recombines TRBV7-9 with TRBJ2-1, with a tentative D call TRBD1 (6 bases). The V gene lost 1 base and the J gene lost 8 bases, with 12 bases spanning the gap. The V gene's germline CDR1 is SEHNR and CDR2 FQNEAQ (reference sequence). The CDR3 is made up of 14 amino acids. The CDR3 is CASSLDRAVDEQFF. CDR3 bases: TGTGCCAGCAGCTTAGACAGGGCTGTCGATGAGCAGTTCTTC.

This clone turned up a few times. The chain has TRBV14 and TRBJ1-3; D is undetermined. The CDR3 is made up of 12 amino acids. The germline V gene has CDR1 SGHDN and CDR2 FVKESK. V was clipped by 4 bases and J by 4 bases, with 5 bases between them. The chain's CDR3 is CASSPSGNTIYF. CDR3 nucleotides: TGTGCCAGCAGCCCTTCGGGAAACACCATATATTTT.

The CDR3 DNA follows: TGTGCCAGCAGTGAACCCGGGGGTTCACCCCTCCACTTT. It codes for CASSEPGGSPLHF. The rearrangement joins TRBV25-1 to TRBJ1-6; possibly TRBD1 for D (5 bases). Germline V gene data show CDR1 as MGHDK and CDR2 as SYGVNS. Trimming removed 2 bases at V and 9 bases at J, with 8 bases between. There are 13 residues in the CDR3.

This clone was seen only a few times. The chain uses TRBV19 and TRBJ2-1; 8 bases fit TRBD1. There are 15 residues in the CDR3. From germline, CDR1 is LNHDA and CDR2 SQIVND (reference sequence). After removal of 7 bases from V and 4 bases from J, the junction contained 9 bases not matched to a gene. CDR3 bases: TGTGCCAGTACTTCAGGGGGCGCGGATTACAATGAGCAGTTCTTC. Its translation is CASTSGGADYNEQFF.